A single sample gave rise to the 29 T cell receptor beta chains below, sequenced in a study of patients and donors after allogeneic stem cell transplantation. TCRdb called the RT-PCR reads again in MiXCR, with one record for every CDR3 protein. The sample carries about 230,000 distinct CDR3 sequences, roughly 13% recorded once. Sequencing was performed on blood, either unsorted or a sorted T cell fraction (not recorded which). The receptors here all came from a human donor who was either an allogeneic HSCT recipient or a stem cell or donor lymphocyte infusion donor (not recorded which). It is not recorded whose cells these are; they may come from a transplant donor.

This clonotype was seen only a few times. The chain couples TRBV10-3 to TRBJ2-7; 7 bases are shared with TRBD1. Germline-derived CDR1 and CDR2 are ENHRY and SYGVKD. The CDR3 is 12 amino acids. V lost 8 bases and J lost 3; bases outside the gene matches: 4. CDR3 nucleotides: TGTGCCATCGCAAGGACAGGCTACGAGCAGTACTTC. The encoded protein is CAIARTGYEQYF.

This chain's CDR3 is CASSLGGVGTGELFF. In DNA, the CDR3 is TGCGCCAGCAGCTTGGGAGGTGTGGGAACCGGGGAGCTGTTTTTT. This chain uses TRBV5-1 with TRBJ2-2; D gene unclear. The CDR3 has 15 residues. Trimming shortened V by 0 bases and J by 5 bases, and 11 bases separated the two germline ends. The germline gives CDR1 SGHRS, CDR2 YFSETQ.

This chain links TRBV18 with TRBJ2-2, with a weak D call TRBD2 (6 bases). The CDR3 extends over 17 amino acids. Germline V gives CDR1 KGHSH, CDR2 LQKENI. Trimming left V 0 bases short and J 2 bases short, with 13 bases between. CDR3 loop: CASSPPRGPNNTGELFF. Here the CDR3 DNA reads TGTGCCAGCTCACCACCGCGGGGCCCGAATAACACCGGGGAGCTGTTTTTT.

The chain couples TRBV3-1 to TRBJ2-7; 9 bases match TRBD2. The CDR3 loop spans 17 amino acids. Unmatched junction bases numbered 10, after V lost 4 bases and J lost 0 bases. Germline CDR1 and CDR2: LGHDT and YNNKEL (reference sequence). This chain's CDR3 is CASSRALAGDSSYEQYF. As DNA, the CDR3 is TGTGCCAGCAGCCGCGCACTAGCGGGTGATAGCTCCTACGAGCAGTACTTC.

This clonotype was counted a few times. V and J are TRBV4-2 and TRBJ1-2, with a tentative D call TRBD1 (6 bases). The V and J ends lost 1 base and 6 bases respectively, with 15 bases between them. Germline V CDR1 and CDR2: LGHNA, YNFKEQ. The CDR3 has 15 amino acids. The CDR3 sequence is CASSQVSEGGHGYTF. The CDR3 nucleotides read TGTGCCAGCAGCCAAGTGTCAGAAGGGGGGCATGGCTACACCTTC.

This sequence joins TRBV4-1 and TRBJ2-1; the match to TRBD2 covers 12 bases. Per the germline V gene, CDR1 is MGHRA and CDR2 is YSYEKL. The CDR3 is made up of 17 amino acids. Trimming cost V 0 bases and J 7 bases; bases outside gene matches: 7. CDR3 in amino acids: CASSQDATSGRSNEQFF. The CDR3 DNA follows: TGCGCCAGCAGCCAAGATGCGACTAGCGGGAGAAGTAATGAGCAGTTCTTC.

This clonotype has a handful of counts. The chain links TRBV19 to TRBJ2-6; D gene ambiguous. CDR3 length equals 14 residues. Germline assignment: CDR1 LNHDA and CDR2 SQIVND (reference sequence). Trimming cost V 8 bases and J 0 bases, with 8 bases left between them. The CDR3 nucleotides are TGTGCCAGTTTGGGGTTCTCTGGGGCCAACGTCCTGACTTTC. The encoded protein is CASLGFSGANVLTF. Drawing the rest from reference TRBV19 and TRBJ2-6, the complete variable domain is DGGITQSPKYLFRKEGQNVTLSCEQNLNHDAMYWYRQDPGQGLRLIYYSQIVNDFQKGDIAEGYSVSREKKESFPLTVTSAQKNPTAFYLCASLGFSGANVLTFGAGSRLTVL.

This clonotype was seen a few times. DNA of the CDR3: TGCAGCGTTGATAGGGTGGGCCTGAGGGAGCAGTTCTTC. Residues: CSVDRVGLREQFF. This sequence joins TRBV29-1 and TRBJ2-1; unclear D gene. Trimming stripped 3 bases from V and 10 bases from J, with 16 bases between. CDR1 and CDR2 (germline): SQVTM, ANQGSEA. The CDR3 consists of 13 residues.

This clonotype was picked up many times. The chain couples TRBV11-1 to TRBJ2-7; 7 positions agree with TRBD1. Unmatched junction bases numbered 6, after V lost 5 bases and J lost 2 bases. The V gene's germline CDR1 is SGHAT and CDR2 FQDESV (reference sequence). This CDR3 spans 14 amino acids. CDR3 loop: CASSPRDSTYEQYF. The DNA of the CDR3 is TGTGCCAGCAGCCCACGGGACAGTACCTACGAGCAGTACTTC. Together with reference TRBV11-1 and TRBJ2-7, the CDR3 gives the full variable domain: EAEVAQSPRYKITEKSQAVAFWCDPISGHATLYWYRQILGQGPELLVQFQDESVVDDSQLPKDRFSAERLKGVDSTLKIQPAELGDSAMYLCASSPRDSTYEQYFGPGTRLTVT.

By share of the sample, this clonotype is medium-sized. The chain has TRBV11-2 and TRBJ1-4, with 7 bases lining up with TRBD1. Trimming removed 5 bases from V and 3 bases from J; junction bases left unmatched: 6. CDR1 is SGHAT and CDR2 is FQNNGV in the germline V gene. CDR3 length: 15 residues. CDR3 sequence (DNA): TGTGCCAGCAGCGCGTTACAGGGGCCTAATGAAAAACTGTTTTTT. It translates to CASSALQGPNEKLFF.

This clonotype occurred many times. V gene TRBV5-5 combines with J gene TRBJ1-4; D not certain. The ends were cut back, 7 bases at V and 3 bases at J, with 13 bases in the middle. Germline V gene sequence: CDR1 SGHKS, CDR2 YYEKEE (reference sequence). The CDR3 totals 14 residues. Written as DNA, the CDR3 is TGTGCCAGCGACCCCGGTGCGGCTAATGAAAAACTGTTTTTT. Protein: CASDPGAANEKLFF.

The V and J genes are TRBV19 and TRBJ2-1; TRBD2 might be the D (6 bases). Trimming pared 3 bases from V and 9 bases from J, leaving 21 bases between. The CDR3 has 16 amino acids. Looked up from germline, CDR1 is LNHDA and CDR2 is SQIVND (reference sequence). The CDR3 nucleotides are TGTGCCAGTAGTATGGGGGGTCAGAGAACGCGGGGTGAGCAGTTCTTC. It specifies CASSMGGQRTRGEQFF.

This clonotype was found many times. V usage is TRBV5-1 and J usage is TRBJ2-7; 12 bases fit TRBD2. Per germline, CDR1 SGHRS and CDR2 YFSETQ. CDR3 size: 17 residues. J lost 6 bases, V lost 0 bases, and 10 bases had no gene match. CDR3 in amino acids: CASSLGVLAGGVSEQYF. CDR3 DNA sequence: TGCGCCAGCAGCTTGGGAGTACTAGCGGGGGGAGTCAGCGAGCAGTACTTC.

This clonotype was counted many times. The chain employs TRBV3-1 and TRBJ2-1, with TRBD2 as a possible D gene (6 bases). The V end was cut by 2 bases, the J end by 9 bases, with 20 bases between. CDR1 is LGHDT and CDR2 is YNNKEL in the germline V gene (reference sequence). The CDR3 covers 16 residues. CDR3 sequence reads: CASSQRAGQGMGEQFF. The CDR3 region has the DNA TGTGCCAGCAGCCAACGAGCGGGCCAGGGTATGGGTGAGCAGTTCTTC.

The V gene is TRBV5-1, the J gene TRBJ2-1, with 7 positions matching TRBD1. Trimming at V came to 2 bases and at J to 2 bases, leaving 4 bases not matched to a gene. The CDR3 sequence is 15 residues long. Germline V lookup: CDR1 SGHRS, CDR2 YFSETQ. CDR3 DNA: TGCGCCAGCAGCTTCCCGGGACAGCCCTACAATGAGCAGTTCTTC. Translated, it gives CASSFPGQPYNEQFF.

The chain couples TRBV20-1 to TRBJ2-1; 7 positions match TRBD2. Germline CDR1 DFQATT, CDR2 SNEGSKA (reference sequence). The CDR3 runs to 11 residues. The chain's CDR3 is CSAGVTNEQFF. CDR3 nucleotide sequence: TGCAGCGCGGGGGTCACCAATGAGCAGTTCTTC.

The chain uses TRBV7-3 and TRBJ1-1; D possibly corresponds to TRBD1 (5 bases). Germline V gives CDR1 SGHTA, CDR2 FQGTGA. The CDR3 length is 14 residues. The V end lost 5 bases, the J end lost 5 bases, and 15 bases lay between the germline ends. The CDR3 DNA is TGTGCCAGCAGCCTACGGCCTGAGGGGACTGAAGCTTTCTTT. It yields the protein CASSLRPEGTEAFF.

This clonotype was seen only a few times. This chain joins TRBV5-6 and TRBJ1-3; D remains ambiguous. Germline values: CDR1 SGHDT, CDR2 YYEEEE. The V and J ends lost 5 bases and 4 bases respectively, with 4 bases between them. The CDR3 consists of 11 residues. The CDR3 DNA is TGTGCCAGCAGATCCGGAAACACCATATATTTT. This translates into CASRSGNTIYF.

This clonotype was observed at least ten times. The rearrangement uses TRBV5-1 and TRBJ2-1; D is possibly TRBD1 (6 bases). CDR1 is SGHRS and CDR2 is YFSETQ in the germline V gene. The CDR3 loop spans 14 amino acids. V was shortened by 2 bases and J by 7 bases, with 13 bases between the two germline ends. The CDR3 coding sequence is TGCGCCAGCAGCTTAGTGCAGGGGTTAAATGAGCAGTTCTTC. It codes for CASSLVQGLNEQFF.

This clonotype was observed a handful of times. The CDR3 loop reads CASSAQREGRHTQYF. The CDR3 DNA reads TGTGCCAGCTCCGCTCAGCGGGAGGGCCGACATACGCAGTATTTT. The chain employs TRBV2 and TRBJ2-3, with 10 bases identical to TRBD2. CDR3 length: 15 residues. The V and J ends lost 8 bases and 7 bases, in that order; junction bases with no gene match: 12. Germline CDR1 is SNHLY and CDR2 is FYNNEI.

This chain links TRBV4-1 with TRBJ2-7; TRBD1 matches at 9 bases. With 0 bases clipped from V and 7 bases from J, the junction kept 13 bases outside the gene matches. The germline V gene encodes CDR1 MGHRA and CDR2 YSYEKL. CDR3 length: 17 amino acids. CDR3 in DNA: TGCGCCAGCAGCCAAGATGGCAGTGGGGGACAGGGTAGAGAGCAGTACTTC. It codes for CASSQDGSGGQGREQYF.

The CDR3 coding sequence is TGCGCCAGCAGCTGGACAGGGGCTCTTGAAAAACTGTTTTTT. This sequence encodes CASSWTGALEKLFF. The V and J genes are TRBV5-1 and TRBJ1-4; 9 bases match TRBD1. Germline V CDR1 and CDR2: SGHRS, YFSETQ. The J segment lost 7 bases and the V segment lost 3 bases, leaving 4 bases of the junction unmatched. This CDR3 is built from 14 residues. The whole variable domain, filled in from reference TRBV5-1 and TRBJ1-4, reads KAGVTQTPRYLIKTRGQQVTLSCSPISGHRSVSWYQQTPGQGLQFLFEYFSETQRNKGNFPGRFSGRQFSNSRSEMNVSTLELGDSALYLCASSWTGALEKLFFGSGTQLSVL.

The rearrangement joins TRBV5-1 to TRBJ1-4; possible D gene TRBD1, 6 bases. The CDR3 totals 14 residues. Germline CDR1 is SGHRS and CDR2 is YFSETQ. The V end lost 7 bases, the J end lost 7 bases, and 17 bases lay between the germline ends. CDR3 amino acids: CASSRGLGSEKLFF. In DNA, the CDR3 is TGCGCCAGCTCAAGGGGGTTAGGTAGTGAAAAACTGTTTTTT.

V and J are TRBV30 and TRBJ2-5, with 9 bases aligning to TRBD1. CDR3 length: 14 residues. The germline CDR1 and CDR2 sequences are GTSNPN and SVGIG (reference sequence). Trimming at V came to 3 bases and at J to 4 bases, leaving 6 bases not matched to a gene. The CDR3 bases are TGTGCCTGGAGGGCCGGGACAGGGAGAGAGACCCAGTACTTC. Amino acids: CAWRAGTGRETQYF. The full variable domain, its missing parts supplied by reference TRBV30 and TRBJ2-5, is SQTIHQWPATLVQPVGSPLSLECTVEGTSNPNLYWYRQAAGRGLQLLFYSVGIGQISSEVPQNLSASRPQDRQFILSSKKLLLSDSGFYLCAWRAGTGRETQYFGPGTRLLVL.

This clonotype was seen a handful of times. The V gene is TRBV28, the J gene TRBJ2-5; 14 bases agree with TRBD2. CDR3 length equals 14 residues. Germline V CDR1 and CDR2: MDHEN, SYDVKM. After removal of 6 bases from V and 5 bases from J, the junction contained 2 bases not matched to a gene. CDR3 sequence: CASRGTSGSETQYF. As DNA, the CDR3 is TGTGCCAGCAGGGGGACTAGCGGGAGCGAGACCCAGTACTTC. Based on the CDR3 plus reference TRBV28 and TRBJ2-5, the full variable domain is DVKVTQSSRYLVKRTGEKVFLECVQDMDHENMFWYRQDPGLGLRLIYFSYDVKMKEKGDIPEGYSVSREKKERFSLILESASTNQTSMYLCASRGTSGSETQYFGPGTRLLVL.

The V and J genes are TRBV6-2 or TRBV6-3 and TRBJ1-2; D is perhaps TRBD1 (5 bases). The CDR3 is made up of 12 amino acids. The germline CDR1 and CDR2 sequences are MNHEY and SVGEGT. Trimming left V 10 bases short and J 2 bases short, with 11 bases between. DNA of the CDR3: TGTGCCATCGGGGACCAGAACTATGGCTACACCTTC. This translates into CAIGDQNYGYTF.

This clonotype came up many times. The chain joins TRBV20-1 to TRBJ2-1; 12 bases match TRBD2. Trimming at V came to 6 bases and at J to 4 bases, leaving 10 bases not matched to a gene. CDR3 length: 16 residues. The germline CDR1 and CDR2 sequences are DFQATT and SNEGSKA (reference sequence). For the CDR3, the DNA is TGCAGTGCGAGGGCGCCTAGCGGGGGGGCTTACAATGAGCAGTTCTTC. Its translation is CSARAPSGGAYNEQFF.

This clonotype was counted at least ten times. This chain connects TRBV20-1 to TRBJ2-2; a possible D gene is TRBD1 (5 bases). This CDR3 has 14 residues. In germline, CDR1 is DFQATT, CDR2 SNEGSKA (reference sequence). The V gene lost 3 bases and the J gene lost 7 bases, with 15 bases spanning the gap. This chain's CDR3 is CSASPKGVGGELFF. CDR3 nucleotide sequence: TGCAGTGCTAGTCCCAAAGGGGTTGGCGGGGAGCTGTTTTTT.

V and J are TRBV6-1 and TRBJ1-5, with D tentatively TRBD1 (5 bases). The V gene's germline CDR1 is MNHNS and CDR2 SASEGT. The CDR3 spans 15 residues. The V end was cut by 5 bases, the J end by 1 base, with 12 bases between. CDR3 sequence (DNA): TGTGCCAGCAGTCCAAGGGGAGTCAGCAATCAGCCCCAGCATTTT. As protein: CASSPRGVSNQPQHF.